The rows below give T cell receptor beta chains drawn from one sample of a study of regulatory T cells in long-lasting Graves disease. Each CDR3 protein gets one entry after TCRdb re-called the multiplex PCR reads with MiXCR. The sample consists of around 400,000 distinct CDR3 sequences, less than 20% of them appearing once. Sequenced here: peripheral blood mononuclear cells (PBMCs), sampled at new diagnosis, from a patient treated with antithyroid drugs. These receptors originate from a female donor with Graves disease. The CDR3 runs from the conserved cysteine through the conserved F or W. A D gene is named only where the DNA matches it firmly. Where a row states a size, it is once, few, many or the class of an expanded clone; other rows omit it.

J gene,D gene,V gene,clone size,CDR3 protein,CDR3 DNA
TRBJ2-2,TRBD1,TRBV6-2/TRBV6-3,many,CASSFDRVAGELFF,TGTGCCAGCAGCTTCGACAGGGTTGCCGGGGAGCTGTTTTTT
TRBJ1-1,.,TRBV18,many,CASSPLQGGAEAFF,TGTGCCAGCTCACCACTTCAAGGAGGCGCTGAAGCTTTCTTT
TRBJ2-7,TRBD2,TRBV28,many,CASSALAGGLLEQYF,TGTGCCAGCAGTGCTCTAGCGGGAGGACTTCTCGAGCAGTACTTC
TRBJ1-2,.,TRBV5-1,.,CASSWGHAIFNYGYTF,TGCGCCAGCAGCTGGGGACACGCCATATTTAACTATGGCTACACCTTC
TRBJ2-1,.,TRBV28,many,CATQGLRGSSYNEQFF,TGTGCCACCCAGGGCCTGCGGGGTAGCTCCTACAATGAGCAGTTCTTC
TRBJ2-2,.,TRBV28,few,CASIKGDTGELFF,TGTGCCAGCATCAAGGGGGACACCGGGGAGCTGTTTTTT
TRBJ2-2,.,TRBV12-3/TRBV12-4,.,CASSSKGPNTGELFF,TGTGCCAGCAGTTCTAAAGGACCTAACACCGGGGAGCTGTTTTTT
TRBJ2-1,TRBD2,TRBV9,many,CASSVQRENPYNEQFF,TGTGCCAGCAGCGTCCAGCGGGAGAATCCCTACAATGAGCAGTTCTTC
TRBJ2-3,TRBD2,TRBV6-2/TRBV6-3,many,CASRPGLAGGTRSTDTQYF,TGTGCCAGCAGACCGGGACTAGCGGGAGGTACCAGGTCTACAGATACGCAGTATTTT
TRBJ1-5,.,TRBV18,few,CASSPTPGNQPQHF,TGTGCCAGCTCACCAACCCCAGGGAATCAGCCCCAGCATTTT
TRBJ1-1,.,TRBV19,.,CASSMFQVNTEAFF,TGTGCCAGTAGTATGTTCCAGGTGAACACTGAAGCTTTCTTT
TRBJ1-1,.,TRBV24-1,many,CATSDFGKAFF,TGTGCCACCAGTGATTTTGGGAAAGCTTTCTTT
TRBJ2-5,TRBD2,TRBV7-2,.,CASSLGRTSGFRSETQYF,TGTGCCAGCAGCTTAGGGCGGACTAGCGGGTTTCGGTCGGAGACCCAGTACTTC
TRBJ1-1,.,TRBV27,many,CASSLATGMNTEAFF,TGTGCCAGCAGTCTAGCTACAGGAATGAACACTGAAGCTTTCTTT
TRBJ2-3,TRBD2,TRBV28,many,CASSSSGRWTDTQYF,TGTGCCAGCAGTTCCAGCGGGAGATGGACAGATACGCAGTATTTT
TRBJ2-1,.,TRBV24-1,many,CATSAHRDPKQFF,TGTGCCACCAGTGCCCACCGGGACCCAAAGCAGTTCTTC
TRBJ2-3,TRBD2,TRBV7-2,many,CASSLGLAFPDTQYF,TGTGCCAGCAGCTTAGGACTAGCGTTTCCTGATACGCAGTATTTT
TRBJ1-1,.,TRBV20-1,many,CSASRRETEAFF,TGCAGTGCTAGCAGGCGGGAAACTGAAGCTTTCTTT
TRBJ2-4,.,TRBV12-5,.,CASGPSGYLAKNIQYF,TGTGCTAGTGGTCCGTCAGGCTATTTGGCCAAAAACATTCAGTACTTC
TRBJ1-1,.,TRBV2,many,CASSGIDRNTEAFF,TGTGCCAGCAGCGGGATTGACCGGAACACTGAAGCTTTCTTT
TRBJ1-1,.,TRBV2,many,CASSVSVPRLNTEAFF,TGTGCCAGCAGTGTCTCTGTCCCGAGGCTGAACACTGAAGCTTTCTTT
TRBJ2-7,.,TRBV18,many,CASSRVERPYEQYF,TGTGCCAGCTCACGGGTCGAGCGGCCCTACGAGCAGTACTTC
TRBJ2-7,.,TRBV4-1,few,CASSVGLDSYEQYF,TGCGCCAGCAGCGTCGGACTCGACTCCTACGAGCAGTACTTC
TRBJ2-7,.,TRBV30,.,CAWSARGPLYEQYF,TGTGCCTGGAGTGCGAGGGGACCCCTCTACGAGCAGTACTTC
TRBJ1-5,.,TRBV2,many,CASRPTGPNQPQHF,TGTGCCAGCAGGCCTACAGGGCCTAATCAGCCCCAGCATTTT
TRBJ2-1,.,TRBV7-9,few,CASSSNQGHEQFF,TGTGCCAGCAGCTCTAACCAAGGCCATGAGCAGTTCTTC
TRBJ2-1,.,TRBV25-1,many,CASSEYTWGTSSYNEQFF,TGTGCCAGCAGTGAATACACCTGGGGCACAAGCTCCTACAATGAGCAGTTCTTC
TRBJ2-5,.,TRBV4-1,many,CASSHIGLGSQETQYF,TGCGCCAGCAGCCACATAGGACTCGGGAGTCAAGAGACCCAGTACTTC
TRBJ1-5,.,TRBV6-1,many,CASSVGQTNQPQHF,TGTGCCAGCAGTGTAGGACAGACAAATCAGCCCCAGCATTTT
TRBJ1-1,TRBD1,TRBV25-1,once,CASSGDRYGNTEAFF,TGTGCCAGCAGTGGGGACAGATACGGGAACACTGAAGCTTTCTTT
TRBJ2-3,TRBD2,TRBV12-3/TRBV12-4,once,CASGGLAGDVGTDTQYF,TGTGCCAGTGGGGGACTAGCGGGAGACGTAGGCACAGATACGCAGTATTTT
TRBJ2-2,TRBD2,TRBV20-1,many,CSARGLAGGVDTGELFF,TGCAGTGCTAGAGGGCTAGCGGGAGGGGTCGACACCGGGGAGCTGTTTTTT
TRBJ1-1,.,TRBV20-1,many,CSAGKLYTEAFF,TGCAGTGCGGGAAAGTTGTACACTGAAGCTTTCTTT
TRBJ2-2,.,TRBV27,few,CASSSGLEAGELFF,TGTGCCAGCTCCTCAGGGCTGGAGGCCGGGGAGCTGTTTTTT
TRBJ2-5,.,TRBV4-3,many,CASSAQGYQETQYF,TGCGCCAGCAGCGCGCAGGGTTACCAAGAGACCCAGTACTTC
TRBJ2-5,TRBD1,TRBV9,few,CASSVGTGKETQYF,TGTGCCAGCAGCGTAGGGACAGGGAAAGAGACCCAGTACTTC
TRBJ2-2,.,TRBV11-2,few,CASSVRVTFNTGELFF,TGTGCCAGCAGCGTCCGGGTCACCTTTAATACCGGGGAGCTGTTTTTT
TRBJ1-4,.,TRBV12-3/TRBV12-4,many,CASSYSEKLFF,TGTGCCAGCAGTTACTCCGAAAAACTGTTTTTT
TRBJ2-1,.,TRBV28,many,CASSLRGGGYNEQFF,TGTGCCAGCAGTTTAAGGGGGGGGGGGTACAATGAGCAGTTCTTC
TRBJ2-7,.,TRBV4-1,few,CASSQVLSRVGRSTF,TGCGCCAGCAGCCAAGTTCTTTCTCGGGTAGGCAGATCCACTTTC
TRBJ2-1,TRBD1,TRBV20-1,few,CSVNSGQDYNEQFF,TGCAGTGTCAATTCGGGACAGGACTACAATGAGCAGTTCTTC
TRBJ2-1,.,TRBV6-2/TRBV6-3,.,CASSYWGWGPLFEQFF,TGTGCCAGCAGTTACTGGGGTTGGGGGCCCTTGTTTGAGCAGTTCTTC
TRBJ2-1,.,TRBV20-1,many,CSAKWTAREQFF,TGCAGTGCTAAATGGACAGCAAGAGAGCAGTTCTTC
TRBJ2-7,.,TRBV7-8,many,CASSLEVGGIGSYEQYF,TGTGCCAGCAGCTTAGAAGTAGGGGGAATCGGCTCCTACGAGCAGTACTTC
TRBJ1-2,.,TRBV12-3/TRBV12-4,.,CATARLRGRRSPYGYTF,TGTGCCACTGCGAGGTTACGGGGCAGGCGGTCCCCCTATGGCTACACCTTC
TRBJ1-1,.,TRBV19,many,CASSIDGGATPKNTEAFF,TGTGCCAGTAGTATAGATGGGGGGGCCACCCCAAAGAACACTGAAGCTTTCTTT
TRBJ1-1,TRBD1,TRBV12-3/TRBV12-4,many,CASSKPGQGNTEAFF,TGTGCCAGCAGTAAACCGGGACAGGGTAACACTGAAGCTTTCTTT
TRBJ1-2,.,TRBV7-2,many,CASTGGGSDYGYTF,TGTGCCAGCACGGGGGGGGGTAGCGACTATGGCTACACCTTC
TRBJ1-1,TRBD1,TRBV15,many,CATSISQWGQENTEAFF,TGTGCCACCAGCATTTCCCAGTGGGGACAGGAGAACACTGAAGCTTTCTTT
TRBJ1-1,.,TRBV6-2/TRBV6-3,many,CASSSELMGWTEAFF,TGTGCCAGCAGTTCTGAATTAATGGGTTGGACTGAAGCTTTCTTT
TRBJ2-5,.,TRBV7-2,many,CASSLNPGQGQETQYF,TGTGCCAGCAGCTTGAACCCAGGGCAGGGCCAAGAGACCCAGTACTTC
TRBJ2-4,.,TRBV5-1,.,CASSFDGENIQYF,TGCGCCAGCAGCTTCGACGGGGAAAACATTCAGTACTTC
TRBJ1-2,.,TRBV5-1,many,CASRGEWASGYGYTF,TGCGCCAGCAGGGGGGAGTGGGCATCAGGCTATGGCTACACCTTC
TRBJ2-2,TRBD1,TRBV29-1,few,CSAGTGGFTGELFF,TGCAGCGCCGGGACAGGGGGCTTCACCGGGGAGCTGTTTTTT
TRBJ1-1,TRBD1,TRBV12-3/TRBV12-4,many,CASSSPDREYTEAFF,TGTGCCAGCAGTTCCCCGGACAGGGAGTACACTGAAGCTTTCTTT
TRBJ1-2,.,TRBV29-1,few,CSVSQGAEVYGYTF,TGCAGCGTCTCACAAGGGGCGGAAGTTTATGGCTACACCTTC